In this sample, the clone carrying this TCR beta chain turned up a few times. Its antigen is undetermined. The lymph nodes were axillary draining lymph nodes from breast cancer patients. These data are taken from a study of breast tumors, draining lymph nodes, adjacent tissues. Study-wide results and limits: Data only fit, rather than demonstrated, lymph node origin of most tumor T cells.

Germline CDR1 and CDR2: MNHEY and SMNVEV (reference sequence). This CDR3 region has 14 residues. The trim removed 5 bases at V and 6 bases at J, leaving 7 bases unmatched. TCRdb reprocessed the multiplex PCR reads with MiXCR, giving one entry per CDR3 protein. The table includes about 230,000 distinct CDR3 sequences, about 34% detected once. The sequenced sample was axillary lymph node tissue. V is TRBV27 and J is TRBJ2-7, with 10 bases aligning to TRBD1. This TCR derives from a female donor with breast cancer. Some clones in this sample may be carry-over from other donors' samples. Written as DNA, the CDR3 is TGTGCCAGCAGTCGGGACAGGGGAGACGGCGAGCAGTACTTC. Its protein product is CASSRDRGDGEQYF.